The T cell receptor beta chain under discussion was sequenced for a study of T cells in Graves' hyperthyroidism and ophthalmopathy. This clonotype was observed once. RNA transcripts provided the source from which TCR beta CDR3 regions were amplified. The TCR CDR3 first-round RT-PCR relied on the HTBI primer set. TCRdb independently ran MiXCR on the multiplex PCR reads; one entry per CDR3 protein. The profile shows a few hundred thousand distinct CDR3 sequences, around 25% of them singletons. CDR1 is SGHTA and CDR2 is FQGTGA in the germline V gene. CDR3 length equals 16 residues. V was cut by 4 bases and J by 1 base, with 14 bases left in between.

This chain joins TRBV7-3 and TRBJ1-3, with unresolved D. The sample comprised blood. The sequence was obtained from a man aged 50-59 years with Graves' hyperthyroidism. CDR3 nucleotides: TGTGCCAGCAGCTCATCATCCGCGGCTTCTGGAAACACCATATATTTT. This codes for CASSSSSAASGNTIYF.